Listed here are 31 T cell receptor beta chains from one sample, sequenced in a study of blood T cell repertoires in COVID-19. Assay: immunoSEQ multiplex PCR; the TCRdb copy retains only in-frame clones and omits some. The table lists roughly 250,000 clones, approximately 85% of them singletons. Sequenced: PBMCs or T cells enriched from blood (not recorded which). The receptors originated from a woman in her forties or fifties who had recovered from COVID-19.

V gene TRBV3-1 (or the pseudogene TRBV3-2) combines with J gene TRBJ2-1; 12 nucleotides line up with TRBD2. Per the germline V gene, CDR1 is LGHDT and CDR2 is YNNKEL (reference sequence). The CDR3 totals 16 residues. V shed 6 bases, J shed 7 bases, and the junction held 10 bases outside the gene matches. As DNA, the CDR3 is TGTGCCAGCAGACACTCATGGACTAGCGGGGTTAATGAGCAGTTCTTC. It encodes CASRHSWTSGVNEQFF.

The CDR3 DNA sequence: TGTGCCAGCAGCGTAGCAGGATACAATGAGCAGTTCTTC. This gives the protein CASSVAGYNEQFF. The chain recombines TRBV9 with TRBJ2-1; the D is unclear. Trimming removed 0 bases at V and 4 bases at J, with 5 bases between. The CDR3 is made up of 13 amino acids. Germline V lookup: CDR1 SGDLS, CDR2 YYNGEE.

V is TRBV15 and J is TRBJ2-7, with 8 positions matching TRBD1. The junction had 7 bases not matched to a gene; V was cut back by 0 bases and J by 6 bases. Germline V gene sequence: CDR1 LNHNV, CDR2 YYDKDF (reference sequence). The CDR3 runs to 15 residues. This CDR3 is CATSRDQTRGPEQYF. CDR3 sequence (DNA): TGTGCCACCAGCAGAGACCAAACCAGGGGGCCCGAGCAGTACTTC.

The rearrangement joins TRBV9 to TRBJ2-2, with 8 bases matching TRBD1. The V segment lost 1 base and the J segment 6 bases; nucleotides outside the gene matches: 5. This CDR3 region has 15 residues. Germline CDR1 and CDR2: SGDLS and YYNGEE. CDR3 DNA: TGTGCCAGCAGCGTACTTCCAGGGGGCTCCGGGGAGCTGTTTTTT. Translation: CASSVLPGGSGELFF.

The DNA of the CDR3 is TGTGCCAGCAGCCAAGGGGGGGGTAACGAGCAGTACTTC. Its translation is CASSQGGGNEQYF. This sequence joins TRBV4-2 and TRBJ2-7; 7 positions match TRBD2. The germline V gene has CDR1 LGHNA and CDR2 YNFKEQ. The CDR3 spans 13 residues. Trimming cost V 1 base and J 5 bases; bases outside gene matches: 2.

This clone was counted between two and nine times. V usage is TRBV5-8 and J usage is TRBJ1-4, with TRBD1 as a possible D gene (6 bases). Looked up from germline, CDR1 is SGHTS and CDR2 is YDEGEE. The ends were cut back, 1 base at V and 7 bases at J, with 11 bases in the middle. The CDR3 runs to 14 residues. The DNA of the CDR3 is TGTGCCAGCAGCTTGACAGGGAGTGGTGAAAAACTGTTTTTT. It codes for CASSLTGSGEKLFF.

V usage is TRBV27 and J usage is TRBJ2-7, with D perhaps TRBD1 (5 bases). V was trimmed by 5 bases and J by 5 bases, leaving 10 bases between them. The CDR3 runs 12 residues. Germline values: CDR1 MNHEY, CDR2 SMNVEV (reference sequence). The CDR3 sequence is CASSVGPHEQYF. Here the CDR3 DNA reads TGTGCCAGCAGTGTGGGGCCCCACGAGCAGTACTTC.

This chain joins TRBV15 and TRBJ2-1; D is possibly TRBD1 (6 bases). Germline assignment: CDR1 LNHNV and CDR2 YYDKDF (reference sequence). This CDR3 contains 14 residues. With 5 bases removed from V and 0 bases from J, the gap between germline ends came to 8 bases. The CDR3 DNA sequence: TGTGCCACCAGCGCCAGGGGCTCCTACAATGAGCAGTTCTTC. Translating gives CATSARGSYNEQFF.

This clone was counted once. The chain employs TRBV6-6 and TRBJ2-1; D perhaps matches TRBD2 (5 bases). CDR1 is MNHNY and CDR2 is SVGAGI in the germline V gene (reference sequence). This CDR3 comprises 17 residues. V lost 5 bases and J 5 bases, leaving 22 bases between the germline ends. DNA of the CDR3: TGTGCCAGCAGTCGACCCGCCCGTATGGCGAGGGACAATGAGCAGTTCTTC. Translating it yields CASSRPARMARDNEQFF.

The chain uses TRBV28 and TRBJ2-4; tentatively, D is TRBD1 (6 bases). V was shortened by 6 bases and J by 2 bases, with 14 bases between the two germline ends. This CDR3 region has 15 residues. Germline loops: CDR1 MDHEN, CDR2 SYDVKM. The CDR3 DNA is TGTGCCAGCAGCTCACAGGGTGCGTCCAAAAACATTCAGTACTTC. It codes for CASSSQGASKNIQYF.

The chain combines TRBV27 with TRBJ2-3, with TRBD1 matching 10 bases. J was trimmed by 3 bases and V by 2 bases; bases with no gene match: 14. The CDR3 is made up of 19 amino acids. Germline V gives CDR1 MNHEY, CDR2 SMNVEV (reference sequence). DNA of the CDR3: TGTGCCAGCAGTTTAACCAGGACAGGGGGAAGAATTGGTACAGATACGCAGTATTTT. As protein: CASSLTRTGGRIGTDTQYF.

The rearrangement joins TRBV18 to TRBJ1-5; D is possibly TRBD1 (6 bases). This CDR3 comprises 16 residues. Germline CDR1 is KGHSH and CDR2 is LQKENI. The V end was cut by 3 bases, the J end by 6 bases, with 18 bases between. The CDR3 DNA reads TGTGCCAGCTCACCGGTCCAACAGGGTCCTGGTCAGCCCCAGCATTTT. Translating gives CASSPVQQGPGQPQHF.

J is TRBJ2-4 and V is TRBV19, with 7 bases that match TRBD1. The CDR3 contains 16 residues. V lost 1 base and J lost 3; bases outside the gene matches: 6. Per germline, CDR1 LNHDA and CDR2 SQIVND (reference sequence). The CDR3 DNA sequence: TGTGCCAGTAGTATAGTGAGAGGGGGCATCAAAAACATTCAGTACTTC. This encodes CASSIVRGGIKNIQYF.

The J gene is TRBJ1-2, the V gene TRBV2; 8 nucleotides line up with TRBD1. The CDR3 is 14 amino acids. The V and J ends lost 3 bases and 7 bases, in that order; junction bases with no gene match: 7. Germline V gene lookup returns CDR1 SNHLY and CDR2 FYNNEI. The CDR3 is CASSDTTGAGGYTF. In nucleotides, the CDR3 is TGTGCCAGCAGTGACACGACAGGGGCGGGTGGCTACACCTTC.

The chain recombines TRBV23-1 with TRBJ2-7; D ambiguous. TRBV23-1 is assigned to the ORF class and has an uncertain function. The CDR3 totals 16 residues. V was pared by 3 bases and J by 2 bases, with 17 bases between. CDR3 sequence: CASSHFSKSITYEQYF. CDR3 nucleotides: TGCGCCAGCAGTCATTTTAGCAAATCGATAACCTACGAGCAGTACTTC.

This clone was seen only once. The chain carries TRBV29-1 and TRBJ1-2; D not resolved. The V gene lost 6 bases and the J gene lost 4 bases, with 12 bases spanning the gap. The CDR3 totals 12 residues. CDR1 is SQVTM, CDR2 ANQGSEA, per germline. CDR3 coding DNA: TGCAGCGTCACGGAGGACCTCTATGGCTACACCTTC. It codes for CSVTEDLYGYTF.

This clone has just one count. The rearrangement uses TRBV28 and TRBJ1-1; D is perhaps TRBD1 (6 bases). The CDR3 loop spans 18 amino acids. Germline CDR1 MDHEN, CDR2 SYDVKM. With 1 base removed from V and 0 bases from J, the gap between germline ends came to 18 bases. The CDR3 nucleotides are TGTGCCAGCAGTTTATTAGTAGGACAGACGTTCATGAACACTGAAGCTTTCTTT. Its translation: CASSLLVGQTFMNTEAFF.

The CDR3 spells CASSLAGQALSPLHF. In DNA, the CDR3 is TGTGCCAGCAGCTTAGCGGGGCAGGCCCTATCACCCCTCCACTTT. The rearrangement links TRBV7-2 to TRBJ1-6; maybe TRBD1 (5 bases). Deletions cut 0 bases from V and 10 bases from J, with 13 bases between. In germline, CDR1 is SGHTA, CDR2 FQGNSA. The CDR3 has 15 residues.

This clone was counted once. CDR3 DNA: TGCGCCAGCAGCTTAACAGGGGGCGAGCAGTACTTC. The encoded protein is CASSLTGGEQYF. The rearrangement joins TRBV5-1 to TRBJ2-7; TRBD1 agrees at 8 bases. Trimming removed 2 bases from V and 6 bases from J; junction bases left unmatched: 1. The length of the CDR3 is 12 residues. Germline V CDR1 and CDR2: SGHRS, YFSETQ.

The chain carries TRBV28 and TRBJ2-7, with 8 bases aligning to TRBD1. The CDR3 is 14 amino acids. V gave up 6 bases and J gave up 6 bases; unmatched junction bases: 10. CDR1 MDHEN and CDR2 SYDVKM come from the germline V gene. The CDR3 bases are TGTGCCAGCAGCCTGCAGGGGGCGGGCAGCGAGCAGTACTTC. It specifies CASSLQGAGSEQYF. The full variable domain, its missing parts supplied by reference TRBV28 and TRBJ2-7, is DVKVTQSSRYLVKRTGEKVFLECVQDMDHENMFWYRQDPGLGLRLIYFSYDVKMKEKGDIPEGYSVSREKKERFSLILESASTNQTSMYLCASSLQGAGSEQYFGPGTRLTVT.

The chain has TRBV5-1 and TRBJ1-2, with D tentatively TRBD1 (5 bases). This CDR3 is 13 amino acids long. The V end was cut by 0 bases, the J end by 8 bases, with 11 bases between. Germline V gene sequence: CDR1 SGHRS, CDR2 YFSETQ. CDR3 residues: CASSLEQAGGYTF. CDR3 coding DNA: TGCGCCAGCAGCTTGGAACAGGCTGGAGGCTACACCTTC.

CDR3 nucleotide sequence: TGTGCCAGCAGCTTAGAGTTAATCGGAGGGTCCTACAATGAGCAGTTCTTC. Translating gives CASSLELIGGSYNEQFF. The gene calls are TRBV11-3 and TRBJ2-1; D is perhaps TRBD2 (6 bases). Per germline, CDR1 SGHNT and CDR2 YENEEA. The V end was cut by 0 bases, the J end by 1 base, with 13 bases between. This CDR3 comprises 17 residues. Full variable domain (missing parts from reference TRBV11-3 and TRBJ2-1): EAGVVQSPRYKIIEKKQPVAFWCNPISGHNTLYWYLQNLGQGPELLIRYENEEAVDDSQLPKDRFSAERLKGVDSTLKIQPAELGDSAVYLCASSLELIGGSYNEQFFGPGTRLTVL.

This chain uses TRBV18 with TRBJ2-1, with TRBD2 matching 13 bases. In germline, CDR1 is KGHSH, CDR2 LQKENI. The CDR3 totals 16 residues. Trimming removed 8 bases from V and 7 bases from J; junction bases left unmatched: 11. Here the CDR3 reads CASHKTGLAGYNEQFF. The CDR3 DNA reads TGTGCCAGCCATAAAACGGGACTAGCGGGATATAATGAGCAGTTCTTC.

The rearrangement links TRBV7-6 to TRBJ2-2; TRBD2 matches at 10 bases. Germline CDR1 SGHVS, CDR2 FNYEAQ. This CDR3 is built from 18 residues. The V segment lost 5 bases and the J segment 1 base; nucleotides outside the gene matches: 10. The CDR3: CASSHLAGEGLNTGELFF. As DNA, the CDR3 is TGTGCCAGCAGCCACCTAGCGGGAGAGGGCCTGAACACCGGGGAGCTGTTTTTT.

The chain joins TRBV28 to TRBJ1-5, with TRBD1 matching over 7 bases. The CDR3 length is 15 residues. V trimming: 2 bases; J trimming: 6 bases; junction bases outside the gene matches: 7. The germline gives CDR1 MDHEN, CDR2 SYDVKM. CDR3 sequence: CASSLPTGRVQPQHF. CDR3 DNA sequence: TGTGCCAGCAGTTTACCGACAGGGCGGGTTCAGCCCCAGCATTTT.

The CDR3 region has the DNA TGTGCCAGCAGTTTACAGGGAATCGAAGGAACTGAAGCTTTCTTT. This translates into CASSLQGIEGTEAFF. The rearrangement uses TRBV28 and TRBJ1-1; TRBD1 might be the D (5 bases). Germline CDR1 MDHEN, CDR2 SYDVKM. V lost 2 bases and J 5 bases, leaving 15 bases between the germline ends. The CDR3 runs to 15 residues.

The CDR3: CASSYRGQGNTEAFF. CDR3 nucleotide sequence: TGTGCCAGCAGTTACAGGGGGCAGGGGAACACTGAAGCTTTCTTT. The chain uses TRBV27 and TRBJ1-1; TRBD1 matches 9 bases. V trimming: 4 bases; J trimming: 1 base; junction bases outside the gene matches: 4. Germline V gene lookup returns CDR1 MNHEY and CDR2 SMNVEV (reference sequence). The length of the CDR3 is 15 residues.

The V call is TRBV30, the J call TRBJ2-7; no reliable D call. V lost 5 bases and J 2 bases, leaving 10 bases between the germline ends. This CDR3 comprises 12 residues. The germline V gene encodes CDR1 GTSNPN and CDR2 SVGIG (reference sequence). The CDR3 loop reads CAWAVVPYEQYF. CDR3 bases: TGTGCCTGGGCGGTTGTTCCCTACGAGCAGTACTTC.

This rearrangement joins TRBV6-5 to TRBJ1-1, with D tentatively TRBD1 (5 bases). The V gene's germline CDR1 is MNHEY and CDR2 SVGAGI. The V and J ends lost 0 bases and 3 bases respectively, with 11 bases between them. The CDR3 loop spans 15 amino acids. CDR3: CASSYSNTGDTEAFF. CDR3 nucleotides: TGTGCCAGCAGTTACTCAAACACGGGGGACACTGAAGCTTTCTTT.

The V and J genes are TRBV28 and TRBJ2-1, with D unresolved. The CDR3 loop spans 12 amino acids. Germline CDR1 is MDHEN and CDR2 is SYDVKM. Trimming took off 3 bases at V and 2 bases at J, with 2 bases between the two ends. The CDR3: CASSFAYNEQFF. For the CDR3, the DNA is TGTGCCAGCAGTTTCGCCTACAATGAGCAGTTCTTC.

V gene TRBV7-9 combines with J gene TRBJ1-5; possibly TRBD1 for D (6 bases). V was shortened by 5 bases and J by 2 bases, with 13 bases between the two germline ends. Germline V gene lookup returns CDR1 SEHNR and CDR2 FQNEAQ (reference sequence). The CDR3 has 15 residues. The CDR3 protein is CASSASGAGNQPQHF. CDR3 sequence (DNA): TGTGCCAGCAGCGCCTCAGGGGCCGGCAATCAGCCCCAGCATTTT.